The clone carrying this T cell receptor (beta chain) was seen more than once but under ten times. Its antigen is still unknown. This CDR3 comprises 16 residues. From germline, CDR1 is SNHLY and CDR2 FYNNEI. V gave up 6 bases and J gave up 2 bases; unmatched junction bases: 5. Unique molecular identifiers were used in preparing the TCRbeta library. TCRdb re-called the PCR reads with MiXCR, one entry per CDR3 protein. The table records hundreds of thousands of distinct CDR3 sequences, roughly 13% of them present only once. The data were taken from a study of T-cell reconstitution after alpha-beta-depleted transplantation in children. Notes on the study in general: Expanded clones from the graft, numbering several hundred, reportedly supplied alpha-beta T cells about two months after transplant. Diversity of TCRbeta at day 60 was high in some patients, arising from surviving recipient T cells and thymic progenitors.

The source is a male patient younger than 18 who had a stem cell transplant for acute myeloid leukemia, so the T cells may come from the graft donor. The J gene is TRBJ2-3, the V gene TRBV2, with 13 bases lining up with TRBD2. The sequencing used PBMCs, mostly from graft donor cells, collected 360 days after TCRalphabeta/CD19-depleted stem cell transplant. CDR3 coding DNA: TGTGCCAGCAGCTTGGGACTAGCGGGAAACACAGATACGCAGTATTTT. It encodes CASSLGLAGNTDTQYF.